This T cell receptor (beta chain) comes out of a study of blood T cells in healthy people across ages (dated by TCRdb to 2015 to 2017). Study-wide context: In model experiments, roughly one uniquely barcoded TCR beta cDNA molecule per two T cells was captured by template switching. Using deep sequencing normalized with unique cDNA molecular identifiers, the study measured how TCR beta repertoire diversity changes with age. Donors were grouped into four age groups: young (average 16 years), middle-aged (around 39), aged (over 55) and long-lived (approximately 78). Two additional independent replicas of 1 million unique cDNA reads from the same blood draw were analyzed for two donors (one aged 18 to 30 and one aged 80 or older).

Paper-wide results and their limitations: Compared with the aged group, the long-lived group had more naive CD4+ T cells, fewer expanded clones and increased TCR diversity, a pattern suggesting age selection. A strong correlation was found between observed TCR beta diversity and the percentage of naive T cells measured by flow cytometry. Estimates of total diversity from one million sequenced T cells were regarded as lower bounds and underestimates. As age increased, observed TCR beta diversity per million T cells dropped in a roughly linear way, and a significant reduction was already evident by age approximately 40. Because profiling used bulk unsorted PBMCs, naive and antigen-experienced compartments could not be compared conclusively. Because donor CMV infection status was unknown, age-related changes in expanded clonotypes were potentially confounded.

Systemically healthy Caucasian individuals from Russia, some 38 in total and aged about 6 to 100 years, were included as donors. Around 10 milliliters of peripheral blood were drawn from each donor into EDTA-treated Vacutainer tubes. Ficoll-Paque density-gradient centrifugation was used to isolate PBMCs, with at least 6 million obtained per sample. Trizol reagent was used to extract total RNA from PBMCs, with at least 5 micrograms per sample. Naive CD45RAhigh/CD27high T cell percentages were measured by flow cytometry on a PBMC aliquot from every donor. Library preparation employed 5' RACE. Sequenced using an Illumina HiSeq 2500. A second PCR of 7 to 11 cycles was performed with a sample-barcoded 5' primer and a J-beta primer mix. A unique molecular identifier was introduced onto each TCR beta cDNA molecule by a template-switch 5' adaptor carrying 12 random nucleotides. Each sample yielded at least 2.5 million CDR3-containing paired-end reads. First-strand cDNA synthesis was performed from all RNA using the Mint cDNA synthesis kit, with priming by a TRBC-specific oligonucleotide. All cDNA was treated with uracil-DNA glycosylase and then went through a first 18-cycle PCR with the universal primers M1SS and BC2_uni_R. Processing in the source paper ran as follows. Normalization of each sample was performed by random selection of 1 million high-quality reads, each carrying a distinct molecular identifier. Instead of being binned into consensus sequences, reads with shared molecular identifiers were discarded. MiTCR, with a Q25 quality threshold and the strictest error-elimination algorithm, was used for CDR3 identification, clonotype clustering and error correction. A nonparametric unseen species model using Euler transformation provided a lower-bound estimate of total TCR beta diversity. TCRdb trimmed public reads at Q25 via fastp, called clones via MiXCR and kept in-frame beta chains. Merged by CDR3 protein, the rows form single entries marked with the most common genes and DNA. TCRdb, rather than the study authors, made the V and J calls. Recorded for this sample are some 930,000 distinct CDR3 sequences; roughly 29% of them occurred a single time. The ten most abundant clones make up roughly 10% of the sample.

Many counts were recorded for this clonotype. The antigen this receptor binds is unknown. Base qualities are missing; no much larger clone stands one base away. Looking up the germline V gene yields CDR1 ENHRY and CDR2 SYGVKD. From cysteine to phenylalanine, the CDR3 is 12 amino acids long. Kept here is only the CDR3 DNA, which spans 36 bases and is read in frame from base 1. Relative to germline, V is 8 bases shorter and J is 6 bases shorter, with 14 bases between their ends. These same data were also listed under a study on T cells of mothers and their children. That second publication adds: The donors were nine systemically healthy Caucasian individuals, made up of three mothers and their six children. cDNA synthesis used all of the extracted RNA, with approximately 1.4 ug of RNA in each 15 ul reaction. In the second PCR, the M1S primer added sample barcodes and 2-4 random nucleotides. Over 8 million TCR beta CDR3 reads came from each mother, compared with around 3 million reads from each child. In both related and unrelated pairs, thymic selection shapes the output of TCR recombination in a similar way, with inherited differences having only a minor effect. Normalized repertoire overlap in related mother-child pairs was always slightly higher than in unrelated mother-child pairs, but the difference was never significant. No persistent microchimeric T cell clones were found, with a detection sensitivity of 80 to 100 clones per million clonotypes. To look for features that set related mother-child pairs apart from unrelated individuals, the researchers ran deep NGS to compare the TCR beta repertoires of mothers and children. On average, the children were roughly 10 +/- 4 years old, while the mothers were approximately 40 +/- 4 years old. After adapter ligation with NEBNext reagents, the libraries were sequenced on Illumina HiSeq 2000 with 100+100 nt paired-end reads. Mother and child libraries were prepared a month apart and sequenced in separate runs to prevent cross-contamination. Between roughly 500,000 and 2,100,000 distinct TCR beta clonotypes were identified per donor. Naive TCR beta clonotypes were estimated from low-frequency clonotypes matched to each donor's FACS-determined naive share, without sorting.

The TCR comes from a woman aged 35 to 49 in good health. The sample was blood. The V and J genes are TRBV10-3 and TRBJ2-7; the D match is possibly TRBD1 or TRBD2, with 6 bases aligned in each. The CDR3 protein sequence reads: CAIGGSGAEQYF. The DNA sequence follows: TGTGCCATCGGGGGGTCAGGGGCCGAGCAGTACTTC.